The present entry profiles one T cell receptor beta chain with its context. What it binds is unknown. Because the CDR3's place on the DNA is in doubt, the DNA is left out and the CDR3 is given as listed by TCRdb. TCRbeta libraries were built with three rounds of nested PCR, modified from ARM-PCR. From the multiplex PCR reads, TCRdb called clonotypes with MiXCR, one entry per CDR3 protein. The sample lists 40,000 to 55,000 distinct CDR3 sequences, about 70% occurring once. This record belongs to a study of tumor and adjacent non-tumor tissue in lung cancer. Across the study: Samples averaged roughly 4.3 million productive TCRbeta reads each.

With termini counted, the CDR3 has 14 amino acids. CDR1 and CDR2 from the germline V gene are MDHEN and SYDVKM. Study-level points and caveats: Top 100 clones took a larger repertoire share in normal lung. Shorter survival was associated with higher TCR diversity in tumors.

RNA was extracted from bulk tissue without any cell sorting. The normal lung tissue was taken more than 3 cm from the tumor edge. Source material: distant non-tumor lung tissue. The gene calls are TRBV28 and TRBJ2-7; TRBD1 was called by the table and not checked on the DNA. This clonotype originated in a woman in her sixties or seventies with non-small cell lung cancer. The chain's CDR3 is CASRVGTGNYEKYF.